This passage covers 24 T cell receptor beta chains from one sample sequenced in a study of shared clonotypes between healthy human individuals. Produced via immunoSEQ multiplex PCR; TCRdb's table is partial and in-frame only. The table has roughly 1.5 million clones, 95% to 99% seen once. Sequencing was done on a sample of naive CD4+ T cells sorted from blood. Subset of the sample: CD45RA+ positively selected. These TCRs come from a man younger than 40 in good health.

A single count supports this clone. The rearrangement links TRBV27 to TRBJ2-2, with D tentatively TRBD2 (7 bases). Trimming took 6 bases from V and 4 from J, leaving 15 bases between them. CDR1 is MNHEY, CDR2 SMNVEV, per germline (reference sequence). This CDR3 is built from 15 residues. The CDR3 sequence is CASSPRGGTTGELFF. CDR3 DNA: TGTGCCAGCAGCCCAAGGGGGGGTACCACCGGGGAGCTGTTTTTT.

This chain connects TRBV7-2 to TRBJ2-2; TRBD1 aligns across 9 bases. The CDR3 spans 16 residues. Germline values: CDR1 SGHTA, CDR2 FQGNSA. V lost 5 bases and J lost 0; bases outside the gene matches: 4. The CDR3 DNA reads TGTGCCAGCAGCCCCCGGACAGGGGCGAACACCGGGGAGCTGTTTTTT. Residues: CASSPRTGANTGELFF.

The V gene is TRBV5-1, the J gene TRBJ2-5; tentative D call: TRBD1 (6 bases). Between the trimmed V and J ends, which lost 0 bases and 1 base, there was a span of 7 bases. In germline, CDR1 is SGHRS, CDR2 YFSETQ. The CDR3 spans 14 residues. The CDR3 DNA reads TGCGCCAGCAGCTTGGGGGACACCCAAGAGACCCAGTACTTC. This encodes CASSLGDTQETQYF.

This clone was seen a single time. The chain links TRBV29-1 to TRBJ2-7, with D perhaps matching TRBD1 or TRBD2 (5 bases each). This CDR3 region has 14 residues. V was trimmed by 4 bases and J by 0 bases, leaving 13 bases between them. From germline, CDR1 is SQVTM and CDR2 ANQGSEA. The CDR3 here is CSVVTRESSYEQYF. The CDR3 DNA is TGCAGCGTTGTTACCAGGGAGAGCTCCTACGAGCAGTACTTC.

This chain links TRBV30 with TRBJ2-7; 8 bases are a match to TRBD2. Germline V gene sequence: CDR1 GTSNPN, CDR2 SVGIG (reference sequence). V lost 6 bases, J lost 4 bases, and 8 bases stayed unmatched. The CDR3 consists of 13 residues. Here the CDR3 reads CACSGGAGYEQYF. The CDR3 DNA sequence: TGTGCCTGCTCGGGGGGGGCGGGGTACGAGCAGTACTTC.

The genes are TRBV15 and TRBJ2-7; 12 bases match TRBD1. V shed 4 bases, J shed 4 bases, and the junction held 5 bases outside the gene matches. Germline-derived CDR1 and CDR2 are LNHNV and YYDKDF (reference sequence). The CDR3 consists of 15 residues. The CDR3 DNA reads as TGTGCCACCAGCATGGGACAGGGGGCCTTGTACGAGCAGTACTTC. Protein: CATSMGQGALYEQYF.

This clone was detected only once. The chain couples TRBV7-8 to TRBJ2-7, with a tentative D call TRBD2 (6 bases). CDR3 length: 18 residues. Trimming left V 3 bases short and J 4 bases short, with 25 bases between. Germline CDR1 is SGHVS and CDR2 is FQNEAQ. This CDR3 reads CASSFSPLSRTKSYEQYF. In nucleotides, the CDR3 is TGTGCCAGCAGCTTCTCCCCTTTATCGCGGACTAAGTCTTACGAGCAGTACTTC.

V usage is TRBV27 and J usage is TRBJ2-3, with D possibly TRBD2 on 5 matching bases. Germline-derived CDR1 and CDR2 are MNHEY and SMNVEV (reference sequence). Trimming pared 2 bases from V and 4 bases from J, leaving 7 bases between. This CDR3 comprises 13 residues. Here the CDR3 reads CASSLPGADTQYF. CDR3 nucleotides: TGTGCCAGCAGTTTACCCGGGGCAGATACGCAGTATTTT.

This clone appeared once. This chain uses TRBV19 with TRBJ2-7; D is undetermined. V lost 3 bases and J lost 6, with 9 bases in between. Germline CDR1 is LNHDA and CDR2 is SQIVND (reference sequence). The CDR3 has 12 amino acids. The CDR3 region has the DNA TGTGCCAGTAGTATCATTTACGGCGAGCAGTACTTC. Translating gives CASSIIYGEQYF.

The chain uses TRBV9 and TRBJ1-3; D ambiguous. The CDR3 is made up of 14 amino acids. V was trimmed by 3 bases and J by 7 bases, leaving 14 bases between them. Germline CDR1 reads SGDLS; CDR2 reads YYNGEE. The CDR3 loop is CASSEAPRENTIYF. In DNA form, the CDR3 reads TGTGCCAGCAGCGAGGCCCCCCGCGAGAACACCATATATTTT.

The chain has TRBV28 and TRBJ1-5; maybe TRBD1 (6 bases). V shed 3 bases and J shed 7 bases, with 13 bases lying between them. The germline V gene encodes CDR1 MDHEN and CDR2 SYDVKM. The CDR3 length is 14 residues. The CDR3 DNA reads as TGTGCCAGCAGTTTTAGGGGGGGAAGGCAGCCCCAGCATTTT. It specifies CASSFRGGRQPQHF.

This sequence joins TRBV5-5 and TRBJ1-1; TRBD1 might be the D (5 bases). With 2 bases removed from V and 3 bases from J, the gap between germline ends came to 17 bases. Germline V gives CDR1 SGHKS, CDR2 YYEKEE (reference sequence). CDR3 length: 16 amino acids. DNA of the CDR3: TGTGCCAGCAGCTTCTATTGGGGCAGCCGGGACACTGAAGCTTTCTTT. Its protein is CASSFYWGSRDTEAFF.

This chain uses TRBV23-1 with TRBJ2-1; unclear D gene. TRBV23-1 belongs to the ORF category, with a function that is uncertain. The V end was cut by 2 bases, the J end by 0 bases, with 11 bases between. This CDR3 spans 16 amino acids. CDR3 DNA: TGCGCCAGCAGTCAAAGGGCCGTCAGCTCCTACAATGAGCAGTTCTTC. This translates into CASSQRAVSSYNEQFF.

CDR3 coding DNA: TGCGCCAGCAGAGCGGGCTATTGGTCCAATGAGCAGTTCTTC. It encodes CASRAGYWSNEQFF. This chain connects TRBV5-1 to TRBJ2-1, with D possibly matching TRBD2 (6 bases). This CDR3 has 14 residues. With 5 bases removed from V and 6 bases from J, the gap between germline ends came to 15 bases. Germline V gives CDR1 SGHRS, CDR2 YFSETQ. The full variable domain, in which reference TRBV5-1 and TRBJ2-1 provide the parts outside the CDR3, is KAGVTQTPRYLIKTRGQQVTLSCSPISGHRSVSWYQQTPGQGLQFLFEYFSETQRNKGNFPGRFSGRQFSNSRSEMNVSTLELGDSALYLCASRAGYWSNEQFFGPGTRLTVL.

On this clone: Other DNA sequences in the sample encode the same CDR3. The chain is built from TRBV6-1 and TRBJ2-3; the D call may be TRBD1 or TRBD2 (5 bases each). The CDR3 totals 14 residues. Germline V lookup: CDR1 MNHNS, CDR2 SASEGT. V lost 6 bases and J 0 bases, leaving 10 bases between the germline ends. The CDR3 is CASSGRDSTDTQYF. CDR3 nucleotides: TGTGCCAGCAGCGGAAGGGACAGCACAGATACGCAGTATTTT.

The chain carries TRBV2 and TRBJ2-7, with D possibly matching TRBD1 (6 bases). The ends were cut back, 6 bases at V and 6 bases at J, with 15 bases in the middle. This CDR3 comprises 13 residues. From germline, CDR1 is SNHLY and CDR2 FYNNEI. CDR3 coding DNA: TGTGCCAGCAGACCCGAAACAGGGACCGAGCAGTACTTC. Translated: CASRPETGTEQYF.

This clone appeared a single time. The V gene is TRBV7-9, the J gene TRBJ2-2; no definite D call. CDR3 length equals 13 residues. The ends were cut back, 7 bases at V and 6 bases at J, with 12 bases in the middle. Germline lookup yields CDR1 SEHNR and CDR2 FQNEAQ (reference sequence). The DNA of the CDR3 is TGTGCCAGCACCCAGACATCGGCCGGGGAGCTGTTTTTT. Translated, it gives CASTQTSAGELFF.

The chain uses TRBV2 and TRBJ1-4, with 8 bases matching TRBD1. J was trimmed by 7 bases and V by 9 bases; bases with no gene match: 4. Germline CDR1 SNHLY, CDR2 FYNNEI. There are 12 residues in the CDR3. CDR3 amino acids: CARSGTGEKLFF. The CDR3 nucleotides read TGTGCCAGATCCGGGACAGGTGAAAAACTGTTTTTT.

The CDR3 DNA reads TGCGCCAGCAGCTTGGGGCCGGGGACCGAGCAGTACTTC. It yields the protein CASSLGPGTEQYF. The V gene is TRBV5-1, the J gene TRBJ2-7; D may correspond to TRBD1 or TRBD2 (5 bases each). This CDR3 is 13 amino acids long. Trimming left V 0 bases short and J 6 bases short, with 10 bases between. From germline, CDR1 is SGHRS and CDR2 YFSETQ.

J is TRBJ1-1 and V is TRBV5-4; the D is unclear. CDR3 length equals 16 residues. The germline CDR1 and CDR2 sequences are SGHNT and YYREEE (reference sequence). Trimming stripped 0 bases from V and 0 bases from J, with 12 bases between. The CDR3 spells CASSLEVGRMNTEAFF. CDR3 DNA sequence: TGTGCCAGCAGCTTGGAGGTCGGAAGAATGAACACTGAAGCTTTCTTT.

In regard to this clone: One junction end does not reproduce the germline sequence, and a read error may be involved. The sample carries other DNA sequences with the same CDR3. The rearrangement joins TRBV15 to TRBJ2-5, with D possibly matching TRBD2 (5 bases). The CDR3 length is 15 residues. Germline V gene sequence: CDR1 LNHNV, CDR2 YYDKDF (reference sequence). The CDR3 loop reads CATSRSSGLQETQYF. The CDR3 DNA follows: TGCGCCACCAGCAGATCCTCGGGATTGCAAGAGACCCAGTACTTC.

This chain connects TRBV5-4 to TRBJ2-7, with D hard to call. Germline CDR1 SGHNT, CDR2 YYREEE (reference sequence). V lost 4 bases and J 4 bases, leaving 12 bases between the germline ends. The CDR3 sequence is 13 residues long. The CDR3: CASSPLDEYEQYF. The CDR3 DNA reads as TGTGCCAGCAGCCCGTTGGACGAATACGAGCAGTACTTC.

In DNA, the CDR3 is TGTGCCAGCAGCTTAATCCCGGGACAGTTGGAGACCCAGTACTTC. Its protein is CASSLIPGQLETQYF. The J gene is TRBJ2-5, the V gene TRBV7-3, with 7 bases that match TRBD1. Trimming cost V 1 base and J 5 bases; bases outside gene matches: 7. Germline-derived CDR1 and CDR2 are SGHTA and FQGTGA. CDR3 size: 15 residues.

This sequence joins TRBV11-2 and TRBJ2-6, with D maybe TRBD1 (6 bases). The V gene lost 7 bases and the J gene lost 0 bases, with 10 bases spanning the gap. The germline V gene encodes CDR1 SGHAT and CDR2 FQNNGV. This CDR3 is built from 15 residues. The DNA of the CDR3 is TGTGCCAGCAACAGGGCATTCTCTGGGGCCAACGTCCTGACTTTC. Translation: CASNRAFSGANVLTF. Filled out from reference TRBV11-2 and TRBJ2-6, the complete variable domain reads EAGVAQSPRYKIIEKRQSVAFWCNPISGHATLYWYQQILGQGPKLLIQFQNNGVVDDSQLPKDRFSAERLKGVDSTLKIQPAKLEDSAVYLCASNRAFSGANVLTFGAGSRLTVL.